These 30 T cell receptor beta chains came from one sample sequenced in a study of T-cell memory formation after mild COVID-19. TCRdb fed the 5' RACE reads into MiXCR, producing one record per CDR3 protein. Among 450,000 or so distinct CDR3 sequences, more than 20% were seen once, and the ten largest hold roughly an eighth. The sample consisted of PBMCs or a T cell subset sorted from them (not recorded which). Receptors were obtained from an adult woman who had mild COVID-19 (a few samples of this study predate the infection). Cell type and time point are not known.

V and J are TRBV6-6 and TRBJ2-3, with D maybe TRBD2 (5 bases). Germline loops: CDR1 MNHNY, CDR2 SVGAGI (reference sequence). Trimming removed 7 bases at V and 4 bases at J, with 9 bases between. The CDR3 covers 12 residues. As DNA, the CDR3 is TGTGCCAGCACCGGACTCTCAGATACGCAGTATTTT. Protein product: CASTGLSDTQYF.

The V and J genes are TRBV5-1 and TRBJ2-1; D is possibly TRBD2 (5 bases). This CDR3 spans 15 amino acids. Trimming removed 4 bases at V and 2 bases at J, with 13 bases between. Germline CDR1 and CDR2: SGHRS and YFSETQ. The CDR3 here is CASSPRGDTYNEQFF. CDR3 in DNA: TGCGCCAGCAGCCCCCGGGGAGATACCTACAATGAGCAGTTCTTC. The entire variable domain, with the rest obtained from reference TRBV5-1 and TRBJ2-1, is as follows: KAGVTQTPRYLIKTRGQQVTLSCSPISGHRSVSWYQQTPGQGLQFLFEYFSETQRNKGNFPGRFSGRQFSNSRSEMNVSTLELGDSALYLCASSPRGDTYNEQFFGPGTRLTVL.

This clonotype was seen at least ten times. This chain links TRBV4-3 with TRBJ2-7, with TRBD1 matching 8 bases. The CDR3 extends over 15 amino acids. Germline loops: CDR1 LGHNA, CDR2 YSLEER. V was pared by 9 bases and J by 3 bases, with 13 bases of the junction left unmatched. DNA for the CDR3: TGCGCCAGTTCCAAATCCGGCGGACAGGGCTACGAGCAGTACTTC. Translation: CASSKSGGQGYEQYF.

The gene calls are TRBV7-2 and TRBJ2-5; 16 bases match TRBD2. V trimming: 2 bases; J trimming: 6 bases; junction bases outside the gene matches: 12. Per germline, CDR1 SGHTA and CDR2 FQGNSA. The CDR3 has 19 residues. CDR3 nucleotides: TGTGCCAGCAGCTTAAGACAGGGACTAGCGGGAGGGCCCGAGAAGACCCAGTACTTC. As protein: CASSLRQGLAGGPEKTQYF.

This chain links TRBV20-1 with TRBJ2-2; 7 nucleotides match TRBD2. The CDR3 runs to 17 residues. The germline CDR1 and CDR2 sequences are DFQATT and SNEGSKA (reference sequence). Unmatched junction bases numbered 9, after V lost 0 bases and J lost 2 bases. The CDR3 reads CSARDRLRGINTGELFF. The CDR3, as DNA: TGCAGTGCTAGAGATCGCTTGCGGGGGATAAACACCGGGGAGCTGTTTTTT.

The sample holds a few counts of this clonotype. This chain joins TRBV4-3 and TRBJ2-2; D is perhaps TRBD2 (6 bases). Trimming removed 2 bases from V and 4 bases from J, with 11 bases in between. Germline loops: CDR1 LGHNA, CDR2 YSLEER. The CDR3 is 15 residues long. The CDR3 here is CASSQSGDGTGELFF. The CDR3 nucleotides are TGCGCCAGCAGCCAATCGGGGGACGGCACCGGGGAGCTGTTTTTT.

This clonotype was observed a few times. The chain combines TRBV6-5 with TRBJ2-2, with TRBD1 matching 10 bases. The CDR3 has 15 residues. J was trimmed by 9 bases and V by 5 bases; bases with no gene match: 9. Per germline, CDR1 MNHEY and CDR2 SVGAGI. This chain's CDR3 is CASSRDRGLPRELFF. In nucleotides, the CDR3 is TGTGCCAGCAGTCGGGACAGGGGTCTGCCCCGGGAGCTGTTTTTT.

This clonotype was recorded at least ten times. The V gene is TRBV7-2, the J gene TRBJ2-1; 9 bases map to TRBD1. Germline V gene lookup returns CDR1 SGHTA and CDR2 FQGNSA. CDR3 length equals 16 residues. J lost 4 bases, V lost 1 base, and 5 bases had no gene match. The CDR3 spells CASSLVGTGTYNEQFF. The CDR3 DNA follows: TGTGCCAGCAGCTTAGTTGGGACAGGGACTTACAATGAGCAGTTCTTC.

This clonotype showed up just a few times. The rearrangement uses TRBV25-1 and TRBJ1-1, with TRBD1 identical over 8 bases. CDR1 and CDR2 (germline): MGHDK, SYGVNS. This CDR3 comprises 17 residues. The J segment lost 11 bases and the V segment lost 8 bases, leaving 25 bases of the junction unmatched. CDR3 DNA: TGTGCCAGCCTGGGAGCGGGCACAGGGGGTCCATTCTTAGGGGCTTTCTTT. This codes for CASLGAGTGGPFLGAFF. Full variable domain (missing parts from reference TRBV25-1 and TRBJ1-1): EADIYQTPRYLVIGTGKKITLECSQTMGHDKMYWYQQDPGMELHLIHYSYGVNSTEKGDLSSESTVSRIRTEHFPLTLESARPSHTSQYLCASLGAGTGGPFLGAFFGQGTRLTVV.

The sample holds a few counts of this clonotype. The CDR3 here is CASSLGSGGQSTDTQYF. Here the CDR3 DNA reads TGCGCCAGCAGCTTGGGAAGCGGGGGGCAGAGCACAGATACGCAGTATTTT. This rearrangement joins TRBV5-1 to TRBJ2-3; 9 bases are shared with TRBD2. The CDR3 runs to 17 residues. Germline values: CDR1 SGHRS, CDR2 YFSETQ. Losses at the gene ends were 0 bases for V and 0 bases for J; bases not matched to a gene: 5.

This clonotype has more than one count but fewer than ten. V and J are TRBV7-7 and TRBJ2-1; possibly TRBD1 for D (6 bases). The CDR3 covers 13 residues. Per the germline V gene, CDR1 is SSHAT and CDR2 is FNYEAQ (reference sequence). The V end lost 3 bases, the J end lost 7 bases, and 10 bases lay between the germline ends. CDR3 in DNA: TGTGCCAGCAGCTTGCCAGGGGTTAATGAGCAGTTCTTC. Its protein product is CASSLPGVNEQFF. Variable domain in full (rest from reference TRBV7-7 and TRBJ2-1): GAGVSQSPRYKVTKRGQDVTLRCDPISSHATLYWYQQALGQGPEFLTYFNYEAQPDKSGLPSDRFSAERPEGSISTLTIQRTEQRDSAMYRCASSLPGVNEQFFGPGTRLTVL.

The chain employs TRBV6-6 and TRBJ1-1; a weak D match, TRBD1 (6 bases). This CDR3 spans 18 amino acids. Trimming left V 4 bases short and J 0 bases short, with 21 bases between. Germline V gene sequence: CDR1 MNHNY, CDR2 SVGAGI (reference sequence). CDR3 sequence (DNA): TGTGCCAGCAGTTCCAGCCCCGGACAGAATCCTCTGAACACTGAAGCTTTCTTT. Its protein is CASSSSPGQNPLNTEAFF.

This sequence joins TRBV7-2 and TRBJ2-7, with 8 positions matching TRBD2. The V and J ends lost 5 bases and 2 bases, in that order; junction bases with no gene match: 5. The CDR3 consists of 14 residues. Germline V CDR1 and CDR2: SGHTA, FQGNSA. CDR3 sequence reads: CASSLSGDTYEQYF. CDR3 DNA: TGTGCCAGCAGCCTTAGCGGGGATACCTACGAGCAGTACTTC.

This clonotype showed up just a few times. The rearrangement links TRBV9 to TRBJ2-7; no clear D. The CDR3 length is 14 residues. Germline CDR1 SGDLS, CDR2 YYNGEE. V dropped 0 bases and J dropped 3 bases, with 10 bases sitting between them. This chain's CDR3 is CASSVGPVDYEQYF. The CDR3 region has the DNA TGTGCCAGCAGCGTAGGGCCAGTAGACTACGAGCAGTACTTC.

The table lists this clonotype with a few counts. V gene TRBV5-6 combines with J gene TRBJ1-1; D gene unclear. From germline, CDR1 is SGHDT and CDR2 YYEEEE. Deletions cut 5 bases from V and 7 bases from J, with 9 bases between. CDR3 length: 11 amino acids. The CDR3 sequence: CASRYGNEAFF. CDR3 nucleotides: TGTGCCAGCAGGTACGGGAATGAAGCTTTCTTT.

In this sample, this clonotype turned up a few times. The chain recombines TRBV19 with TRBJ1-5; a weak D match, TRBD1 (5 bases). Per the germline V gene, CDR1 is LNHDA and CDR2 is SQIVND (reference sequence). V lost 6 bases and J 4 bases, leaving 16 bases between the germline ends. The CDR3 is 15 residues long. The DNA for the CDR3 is TGTGCCAGTAGGGCCGGGGGGATGGGAAATCAGCCCCAGCATTTT. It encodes CASRAGGMGNQPQHF.

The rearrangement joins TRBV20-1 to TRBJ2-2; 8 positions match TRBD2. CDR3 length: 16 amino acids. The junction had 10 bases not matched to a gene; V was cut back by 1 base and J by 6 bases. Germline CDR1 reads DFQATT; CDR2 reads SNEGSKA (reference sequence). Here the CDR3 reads CSARAAGLGMAGELFF. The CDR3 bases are TGCAGTGCTAGAGCGGCGGGACTAGGGATGGCCGGGGAGCTGTTTTTT.

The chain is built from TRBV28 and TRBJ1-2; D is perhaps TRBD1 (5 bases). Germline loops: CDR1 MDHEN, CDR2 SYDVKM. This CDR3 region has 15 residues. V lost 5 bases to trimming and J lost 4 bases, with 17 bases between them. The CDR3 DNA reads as TGTGCCAGCAGTACTGACAGCACCAGCTTCTATGGCTACACCTTC. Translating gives CASSTDSTSFYGYTF.

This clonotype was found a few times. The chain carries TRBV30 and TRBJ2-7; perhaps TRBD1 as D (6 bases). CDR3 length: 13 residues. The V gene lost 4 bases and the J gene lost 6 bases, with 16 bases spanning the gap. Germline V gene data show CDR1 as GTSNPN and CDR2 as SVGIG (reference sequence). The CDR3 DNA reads TGTGCCTGGAACTCCCACACAGGGCTCGAGCAGTACTTC. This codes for CAWNSHTGLEQYF.

The CDR3 DNA is TGTGCCAGCAGTTTTTTTACAGGAAGCACTGAAGCTTTCTTT. It specifies CASSFFTGSTEAFF. The V and J genes are TRBV12-3 or TRBV12-4 and TRBJ1-1, with D perhaps matching TRBD1 (5 bases). V was clipped by 3 bases and J by 4 bases, with 12 bases between them. The CDR3 length is 14 residues.

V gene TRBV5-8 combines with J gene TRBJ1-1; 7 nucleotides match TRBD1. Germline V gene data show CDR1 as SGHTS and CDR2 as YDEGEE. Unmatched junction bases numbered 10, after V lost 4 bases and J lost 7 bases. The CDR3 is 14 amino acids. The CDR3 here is CASSPDWGTVEAFF. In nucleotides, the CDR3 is TGTGCCAGCAGCCCGGACTGGGGGACAGTTGAAGCTTTCTTT.

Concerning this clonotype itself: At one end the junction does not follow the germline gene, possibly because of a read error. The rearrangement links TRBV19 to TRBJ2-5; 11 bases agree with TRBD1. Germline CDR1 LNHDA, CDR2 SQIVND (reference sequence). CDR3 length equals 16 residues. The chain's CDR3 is CARSIVGQGAGETQYF. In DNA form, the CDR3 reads TGTGCCAGGAGTATAGTCGGACAGGGGGCCGGGGAGACCCAGTACTTC.

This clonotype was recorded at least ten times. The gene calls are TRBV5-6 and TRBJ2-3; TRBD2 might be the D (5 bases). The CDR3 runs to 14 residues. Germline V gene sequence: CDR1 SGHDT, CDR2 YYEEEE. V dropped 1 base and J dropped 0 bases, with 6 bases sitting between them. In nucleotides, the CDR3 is TGTGCCAGCAGCTTGCGAGGGAGCACAGATACGCAGTATTTT. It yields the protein CASSLRGSTDTQYF.

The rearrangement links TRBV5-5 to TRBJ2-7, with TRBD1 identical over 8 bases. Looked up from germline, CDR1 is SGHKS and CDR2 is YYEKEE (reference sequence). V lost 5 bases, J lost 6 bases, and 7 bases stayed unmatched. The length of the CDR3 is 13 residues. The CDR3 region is CASSTPGTGEQYF. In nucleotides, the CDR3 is TGTGCCAGCAGTACCCCCGGGACAGGCGAGCAGTACTTC.

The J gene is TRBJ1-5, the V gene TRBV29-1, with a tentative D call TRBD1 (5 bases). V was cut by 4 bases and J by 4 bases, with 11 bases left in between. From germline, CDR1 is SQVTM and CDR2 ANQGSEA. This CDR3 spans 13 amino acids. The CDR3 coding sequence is TGCAGCGTTGCGACAGAAAGTAATCAGCCCCAGCATTTT. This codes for CSVATESNQPQHF.

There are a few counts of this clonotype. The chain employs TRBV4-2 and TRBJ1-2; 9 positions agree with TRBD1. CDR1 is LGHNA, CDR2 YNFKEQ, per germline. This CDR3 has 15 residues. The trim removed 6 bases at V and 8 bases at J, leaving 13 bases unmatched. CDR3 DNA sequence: TGTGCCAGCAGTACTACCGGGACAGGGTATTCGGGCTACACCTTC. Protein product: CASSTTGTGYSGYTF.

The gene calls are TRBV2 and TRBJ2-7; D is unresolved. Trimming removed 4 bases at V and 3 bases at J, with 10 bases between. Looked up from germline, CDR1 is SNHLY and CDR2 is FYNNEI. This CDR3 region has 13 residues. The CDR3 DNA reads TGTGCCAGCAGTGCCAGGCCACGCTACGAGCAGTACTTC. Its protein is CASSARPRYEQYF. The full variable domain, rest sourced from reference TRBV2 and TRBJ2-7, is EPEVTQTPSHQVTQMGQEVILRCVPISNHLYFYWYRQILGQKVEFLVSFYNNEISEKSEIFDDQFSVERPDGSNFTLKIRSTKLEDSAMYFCASSARPRYEQYFGPGTRLTVT.

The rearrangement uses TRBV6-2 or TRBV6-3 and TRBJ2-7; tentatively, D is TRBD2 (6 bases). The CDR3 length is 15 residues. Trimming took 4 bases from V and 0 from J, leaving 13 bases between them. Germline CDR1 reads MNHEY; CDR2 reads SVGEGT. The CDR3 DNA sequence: TGTGCCAGCAGTTGGAGGGGAACCAGCTCCTACGAGCAGTACTTC. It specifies CASSWRGTSSYEQYF.

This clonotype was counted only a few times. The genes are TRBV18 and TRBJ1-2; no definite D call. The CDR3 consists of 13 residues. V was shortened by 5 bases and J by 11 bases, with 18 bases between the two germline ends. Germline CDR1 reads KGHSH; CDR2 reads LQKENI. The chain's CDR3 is CASSAAPARSYTF. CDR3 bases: TGTGCCAGCTCAGCGGCTCCCGCAAGGAGTTACACCTTC.

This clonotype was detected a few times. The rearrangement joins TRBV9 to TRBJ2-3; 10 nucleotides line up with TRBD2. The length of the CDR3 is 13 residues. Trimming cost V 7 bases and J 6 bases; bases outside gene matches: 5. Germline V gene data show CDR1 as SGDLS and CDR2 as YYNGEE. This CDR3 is CASGSGGADTQYF. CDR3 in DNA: TGTGCCAGCGGGAGCGGGGGGGCGGATACGCAGTATTTT.